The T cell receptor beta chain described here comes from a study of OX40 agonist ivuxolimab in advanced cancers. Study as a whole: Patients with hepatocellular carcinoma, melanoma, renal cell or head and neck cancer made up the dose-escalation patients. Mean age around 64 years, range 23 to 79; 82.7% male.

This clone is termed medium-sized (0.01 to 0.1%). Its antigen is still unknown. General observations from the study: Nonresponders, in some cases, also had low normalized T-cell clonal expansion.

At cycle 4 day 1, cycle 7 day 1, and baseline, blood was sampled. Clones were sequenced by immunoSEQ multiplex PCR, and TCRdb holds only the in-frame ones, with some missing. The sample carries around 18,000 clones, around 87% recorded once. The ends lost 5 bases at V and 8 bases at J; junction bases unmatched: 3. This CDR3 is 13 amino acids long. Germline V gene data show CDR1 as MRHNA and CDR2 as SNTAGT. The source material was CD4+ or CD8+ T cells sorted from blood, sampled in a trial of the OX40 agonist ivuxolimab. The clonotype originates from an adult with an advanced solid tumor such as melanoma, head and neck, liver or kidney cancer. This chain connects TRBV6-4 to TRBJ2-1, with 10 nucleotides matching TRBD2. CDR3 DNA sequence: TGTGCCAGCAGTCTCCTAGCGGGAGATGAGCAGTTCTTC. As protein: CASSLLAGDEQFF.